The clone carrying this TCR beta chain was observed once. The antigen is undetermined. In the PCR, 60 Vbeta and 13 Jbeta primers were used. TCRdb's table, derived via immunoSEQ multiplex PCR, lists solely in-frame clones and lacks some. The table shows approximately 100,000 clones, with roughly 78% occurring only once. This CDR3 region has 15 residues. V was shortened by 5 bases and J by 7 bases, with 17 bases between the two germline ends. Germline V CDR1 and CDR2: SGHTA, FQGNSA. The record originates from a study of cytomegalovirus exposure and HLA in healthy donors. Study-wide points: Listed as cytomegalovirus-associated were 150 to 200 TCR beta chains. Clonal expansion, a later analysis showed, was greater in HLA-associated TCR beta chains than in equally common others.

The sample consisted of PBMCs. This sequence joins TRBV7-2 and TRBJ1-4; the D gene is possibly TRBD1 (5 bases). The origin of this receptor is a woman aged 40 to 55 in good health and CMV-seronegative. DNA of the CDR3: TGTGCCAGCAGCCTAGGACCGGGGGAGGGTGAAAAACTGTTTTTT. This codes for CASSLGPGEGEKLFF. Based on the CDR3 plus reference TRBV7-2 and TRBJ1-4, the full variable domain is GAGVSQSPSNKVTEKGKDVELRCDPISGHTALYWYRQSLGQGLEFLIYFQGNSAPDKSGLPSDRFSAERTGGSVSTLTIQRTQQEDSAVYLCASSLGPGEGEKLFFGSGTQLSVL.